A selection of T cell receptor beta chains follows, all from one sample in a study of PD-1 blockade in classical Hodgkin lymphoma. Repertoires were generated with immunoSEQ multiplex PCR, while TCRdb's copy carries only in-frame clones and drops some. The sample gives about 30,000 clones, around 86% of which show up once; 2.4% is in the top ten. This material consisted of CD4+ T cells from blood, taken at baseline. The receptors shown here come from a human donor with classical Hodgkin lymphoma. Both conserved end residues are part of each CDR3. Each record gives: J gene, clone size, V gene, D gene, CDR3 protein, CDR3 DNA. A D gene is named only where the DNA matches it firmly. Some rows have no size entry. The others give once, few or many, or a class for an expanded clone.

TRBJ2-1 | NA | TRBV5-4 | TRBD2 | CASSWPDGRAYDEQFF | TGTGCCAGCAGCTGGCCTGACGGGAGGGCCTATGATGAGCAGTTCTTC
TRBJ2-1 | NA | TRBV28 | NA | CASSFRGSPDEQFF | TGTGCCAGCAGTTTCCGGGGGTCGCCTGATGAGCAGTTCTTC
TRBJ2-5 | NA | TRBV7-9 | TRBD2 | CASSLGLAGETQYF | TGTGCCAGCAGCCTCGGACTAGCGGGAGAGACCCAGTACTTC
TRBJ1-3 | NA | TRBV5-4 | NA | CASSLAGTGNTIYF | TGTGCCAGCAGCTTGGCCGGGACTGGAAACACCATATATTTT
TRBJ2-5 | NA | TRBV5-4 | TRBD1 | CASSLVDRGGQETQYF | TGTGCCAGCAGCTTGGTGGACAGGGGTGGTCAAGAGACCCAGTACTTC
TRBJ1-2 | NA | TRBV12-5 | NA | CASGLGSYAYGYTF | TGTGCTAGTGGCCTAGGGAGTTACGCCTATGGCTACACCTTC
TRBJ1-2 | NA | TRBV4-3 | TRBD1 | CASSYRQGTGGYTF | TGCGCCAGCAGCTACCGACAGGGCACGGGCGGCTACACCTTC
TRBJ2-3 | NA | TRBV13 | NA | CASSLEGDTASTDTQYF | TGTGCCAGCAGCTTAGAAGGGGACACTGCTAGCACAGATACGCAGTATTTT
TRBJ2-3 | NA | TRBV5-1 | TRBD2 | CASSGLAVADTQYF | TGCGCCAGCAGTGGACTAGCGGTTGCAGATACGCAGTATTTT
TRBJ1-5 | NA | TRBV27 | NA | CASKERSGFNQPQHF | TGTGCCAGTAAAGAAAGATCAGGGTTTAATCAGCCCCAGCATTTT
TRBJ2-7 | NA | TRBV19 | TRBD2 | CASSMGLGFAYEQYF | TGTGCCAGTAGTATGGGACTAGGGTTTGCCTACGAGCAGTACTTC
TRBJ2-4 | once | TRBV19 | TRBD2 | CASSGLAGGAKNIQYF | TGTGCCAGTAGCGGACTAGCGGGGGGAGCCAAAAACATTCAGTACTTC
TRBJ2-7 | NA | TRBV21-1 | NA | CSGEGVVAEQYF | TGTTCGGGTGAGGGGGTGGTAGCCGAGCAGTACTTC
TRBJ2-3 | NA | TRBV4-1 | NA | CASSQEQRTDTQYF | TGCGCCAGCAGCCAAGAGCAGCGCACAGATACGCAGTATTTT
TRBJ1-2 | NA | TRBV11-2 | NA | CASSPGGLYGYTF | TGTGCCAGCAGCCCGGGGGGGCTCTATGGCTACACCTTC
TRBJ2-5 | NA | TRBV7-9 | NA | CASSPRMRERDHMGETQYF | TGTGCCAGCAGCCCACGTATGCGTGAACGGGATCACATGGGAGAGACCCAGTACTTC
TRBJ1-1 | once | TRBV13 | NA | CASSFRTFLSRGTEAFF | TGTGCCAGCAGCTTCAGGACGTTTCTTTCTAGGGGGACTGAAGCTTTCTTT
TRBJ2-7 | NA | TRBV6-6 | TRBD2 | CASSYGGTRNEQYF | TGTGCCAGCAGTTACGGCGGGACTAGAAACGAGCAGTACTTC
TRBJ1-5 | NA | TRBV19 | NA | CASIGGALGRTNQPQHF | TGTGCCAGTATAGGGGGGGCCCTAGGTAGGACGAATCAGCCCCAGCATTTT